These 19 T cell receptor beta chains share one sample of origin, sequenced in a study of T cell changes during pregnancy in multiple sclerosis. The assay was immunoSEQ multiplex PCR, and TCRdb's table has in-frame clones only and misses some. The table includes some 85,000 clones, about 94% detected once. The sequencing used peripheral blood, collected in the third trimester of pregnancy. These receptors all stem from a female donor with multiple sclerosis, enrolled in a pregnancy study.

The V and J genes are TRBV19 and TRBJ2-2, with 9 bases lining up with TRBD2. The V segment lost 5 bases and the J segment 5 bases; nucleotides outside the gene matches: 9. From germline, CDR1 is LNHDA and CDR2 SQIVND (reference sequence). The CDR3 runs to 16 residues. CDR3 sequence reads: CASSSHGAGGTGELFF. CDR3 sequence (DNA): TGTGCCAGTAGTTCCCATGGAGCGGGAGGAACCGGGGAGCTGTTTTTT.

This clone was found once. The chain carries TRBV5-1 and TRBJ1-1, with a weak D call TRBD1 (5 bases). CDR1 and CDR2 from the germline V gene are SGHRS and YFSETQ. The CDR3 length is 14 residues. V was pared by 2 bases and J by 3 bases, with 11 bases between. The CDR3 protein is CASSFSTGDTEAFF. The CDR3 DNA sequence: TGCGCCAGCAGCTTCTCTACAGGAGACACTGAAGCTTTCTTT.

This clone was recorded only once. The CDR3 loop reads CASRSIAGVFNEQFF. The CDR3 nucleotides read TGTGCCAGCAGGTCCATAGCGGGAGTTTTCAATGAGCAGTTCTTC. V gene TRBV6-5 combines with J gene TRBJ2-1; 9 nucleotides line up with TRBD2. Germline-derived CDR1 and CDR2 are MNHEY and SVGAGI. This CDR3 contains 15 residues. Trimming at V came to 6 bases and at J to 6 bases, leaving 9 bases not matched to a gene.

The CDR3 is CASSNPLEGTLHF. CDR3 nucleotide sequence: TGTGCCAGCAGCAACCCGTTGGAGGGCACCCTCCACTTT. This chain joins TRBV7-9 and TRBJ1-6; D call uncertain. The CDR3 extends over 13 amino acids. The germline V gene encodes CDR1 SEHNR and CDR2 FQNEAQ (reference sequence). V was cut by 5 bases and J by 14 bases, with 16 bases left in between.

The gene calls are TRBV2 and TRBJ2-3; 7 bases align to TRBD1. The V and J ends lost 4 bases and 3 bases, in that order; junction bases with no gene match: 10. CDR1 SNHLY and CDR2 FYNNEI come from the germline V gene. The CDR3 is 16 residues long. This CDR3 reads CASSALDRVRTDTQYF. Written as DNA, the CDR3 is TGTGCCAGCAGTGCCCTCGACAGGGTAAGGACAGATACGCAGTATTTT.

The chain uses TRBV7-2 and TRBJ1-4; D unresolved. CDR1 is SGHTA, CDR2 FQGNSA, per germline. The germline V and J ends were trimmed by 5 bases and 5 bases, with 15 bases remaining between them. The CDR3 extends over 15 amino acids. In nucleotides, the CDR3 is TGTGCCAGCAGCCGGGATGGAAGGGCAAATGAAAAACTGTTTTTT. Protein product: CASSRDGRANEKLFF. The whole variable domain, remainder taken from reference TRBV7-2 and TRBJ1-4, is GAGVSQSPSNKVTEKGKDVELRCDPISGHTALYWYRQSLGQGLEFLIYFQGNSAPDKSGLPSDRFSAERTGGSVSTLTIQRTQQEDSAVYLCASSRDGRANEKLFFGSGTQLSVL.

CDR3 amino acids: CASSIRQVSETQYF. The CDR3 bases are TGTGCCAGTAGTATACGTCAGGTTTCGGAGACCCAGTACTTC. The chain links TRBV19 to TRBJ2-5, with D uncertain. V lost 2 bases to trimming and J lost 5 bases, with 12 bases between them. The V gene's germline CDR1 is LNHDA and CDR2 SQIVND (reference sequence). There are 14 residues in the CDR3. Full variable domain (remainder filled in from reference TRBV19 and TRBJ2-5): DGGITQSPKYLFRKEGQNVTLSCEQNLNHDAMYWYRQDPGQGLRLIYYSQIVNDFQKGDIAEGYSVSREKKESFPLTVTSAQKNPTAFYLCASSIRQVSETQYFGPGTRLLVL.

J is TRBJ2-1 and V is TRBV5-1; weak D call: TRBD1 (5 bases). The CDR3 spans 13 residues. Germline CDR1 is SGHRS and CDR2 is YFSETQ. V was shortened by 4 bases and J by 10 bases, with 15 bases between the two germline ends. For the CDR3, the DNA is TGCGCCAGCAGCATTACCTTTACAGGCGAGCAGTTCTTC. Translated: CASSITFTGEQFF.

This sequence joins TRBV19 and TRBJ2-7; D might be TRBD2 (5 bases). CDR3 length: 13 residues. From germline, CDR1 is LNHDA and CDR2 SQIVND (reference sequence). V dropped 5 bases and J dropped 3 bases, with 11 bases sitting between them. CDR3 protein: CASSHGGLYEQYF. The CDR3 DNA sequence: TGTGCCAGTAGTCACGGAGGCCTCTACGAGCAGTACTTC.

The V gene is TRBV30, the J gene TRBJ2-2; D gene uncertain. Germline V gene lookup returns CDR1 GTSNPN and CDR2 SVGIG (reference sequence). Deletions cut 3 bases from V and 2 bases from J, with 10 bases between. CDR3 size: 14 residues. CDR3: CAWRKAGNTGELFF. The CDR3 DNA follows: TGTGCCTGGAGAAAAGCAGGAAACACCGGGGAGCTGTTTTTT.

This clone was found once. The chain combines TRBV28 with TRBJ1-1, with a possible D match to TRBD1 (5 bases). V was clipped by 7 bases and J by 5 bases, with 17 bases between them. The CDR3 covers 14 residues. Per the germline V gene, CDR1 is MDHEN and CDR2 is SYDVKM. The CDR3 region has the DNA TGTGCCAGCACGTCCCCGACAGACGTAACTGAAGCTTTCTTT. Its translation: CASTSPTDVTEAFF.

CDR3 nucleotides: TGTGCCAGCAGCCCGTGGACAGGGGACGGGATTGGAGAGACCCAGTACTTC. This encodes CASSPWTGDGIGETQYF. This rearrangement joins TRBV9 to TRBJ2-5, with 9 bases aligning to TRBD1. The CDR3 spans 17 residues. J was trimmed by 4 bases and V by 4 bases; bases with no gene match: 14. Germline V gene lookup returns CDR1 SGDLS and CDR2 YYNGEE. The variable domain in full, completed from reference TRBV9 and TRBJ2-5, reads DSGVTQTPKHLITATGQRVTLRCSPRSGDLSVYWYQQSLDQGLQFLIQYYNGEERAKGNILERFSAQQFPDLHSELNLSSLELGDSALYFCASSPWTGDGIGETQYFGPGTRLLVL.

This chain links TRBV7-6 with TRBJ1-3; 12 bases fit TRBD1. The trim removed 8 bases at V and 3 bases at J, leaving 5 bases unmatched. Germline CDR1 SGHVS, CDR2 FNYEAQ. The CDR3 totals 15 residues. The CDR3 DNA follows: TGTGCCAGCTCGGGACAGGGGGCGTATGGAAACACCATATATTTT. As protein: CASSGQGAYGNTIYF.

This chain joins TRBV10-3 and TRBJ2-3, with TRBD1 identical over 8 bases. Germline values: CDR1 ENHRY, CDR2 SYGVKD. The CDR3 totals 16 residues. Trimming removed 9 bases from V and 4 bases from J; junction bases left unmatched: 15. The CDR3: CAISNEETGAADTQYF. The DNA of the CDR3 is TGTGCCATTTCGAATGAAGAGACAGGGGCGGCAGATACGCAGTATTTT.

The rearrangement joins TRBV7-9 to TRBJ2-3; 7 positions match TRBD2. This CDR3 is 15 amino acids long. Germline V CDR1 and CDR2: SEHNR, FQNEAQ (reference sequence). V trimming: 2 bases; J trimming: 6 bases; junction bases outside the gene matches: 8. CDR3 nucleotides: TGTGCCAGCAGCTTACGAGGGAGGGCCGAGGATACGCAGTATTTT. Residues: CASSLRGRAEDTQYF.

The rearrangement uses TRBV18 and TRBJ2-3; 9 bases fit TRBD1. The germline V gene encodes CDR1 KGHSH and CDR2 LQKENI. This CDR3 is 15 amino acids long. The ends lost 6 bases at V and 3 bases at J; junction bases unmatched: 7. CDR3 region: CASSRGQGITDTQYF. The CDR3 nucleotides read TGTGCCAGCTCCCGCGGACAGGGGATAACAGATACGCAGTATTTT.

The genes are TRBV6-5 and TRBJ2-3; TRBD2 aligns across 9 bases. Germline lookup yields CDR1 MNHEY and CDR2 SVGAGI. The J segment lost 6 bases and the V segment lost 6 bases, leaving 10 bases of the junction unmatched. The CDR3 loop spans 15 amino acids. This chain's CDR3 is CASSRIAGASDTQYF. The CDR3 bases are TGTGCCAGCAGCAGGATAGCGGGAGCTTCGGATACGCAGTATTTT.

The rearrangement links TRBV28 to TRBJ1-2, with 7 positions matching TRBD1. Trimming removed 6 bases from V and 1 base from J; junction bases left unmatched: 8. In germline, CDR1 is MDHEN, CDR2 SYDVKM. This CDR3 spans 15 amino acids. CDR3 coding DNA: TGTGCCAGCAGGCAGATGAGGGGGCTTAACTATGGCTACACCTTC. This codes for CASRQMRGLNYGYTF.

V usage is TRBV25-1 and J usage is TRBJ2-7; no clear D gene. Trimming shortened V by 4 bases and J by 4 bases, and 17 bases separated the two germline ends. The CDR3 has 15 residues. Germline V gene lookup returns CDR1 MGHDK and CDR2 SYGVNS. The CDR3 region is CASSGIPDNLYEQYF. In nucleotides, the CDR3 is TGTGCCAGCAGTGGAATTCCAGACAATTTATACGAGCAGTACTTC.